This T cell receptor beta chain was retrieved from a study of T cells in women clearing cervical HPV infection. Study-wide results and limits: TRBV6-7 relative abundance averaged 0.11% in cases and approximately 0.15% in controls. Unknown T-cell numbers per sample may underlie the richness differences.

Comment on this clone: The target antigen is unknown. The read stops 3 residues short of the end of the CDR3; the missing end is completed from the germline J gene.

Between the trimmed V and J ends, which lost 4 bases and 7 bases, there was a span of 17 bases. The CDR3 totals 14 residues. Germline V gene sequence: CDR1 DFQATT, CDR2 SNEGSKA (reference sequence). Average input was roughly 1,200 ng genomic DNA for immunoSEQ TCR beta CDR3 amplification. Assay used: immunoSEQ multiplex PCR; TCRdb lists only in-frame clones, some missing. The sample has tens of thousands of clones; the top ten hold 12%. The sequence derives from a woman aged 18 to 75 with a cervical HPV16 infection that either progressed to CIN3+ or cleared (not recorded which). The chain carries TRBV20-1 and TRBJ1-3; TRBD1 might be the D (6 bases). The sequenced sample consisted of blood buffy coat. The CDR3 sequence is CSATYRGATNTIYF. The CDR3 bases that were read are TGCAGTGCTACCTATCGGGGGGCCACCAACACC.